This TCR beta chain was captured in a study of radiotherapy plus CTLA-4 blockade in lung cancer. The method was immunoSEQ multiplex PCR; TCRdb's version includes in-frame clones alone and lacks a portion of them. Among approximately 57,000 clones, almost 85% were seen once, and the ten largest hold about 6.1%. Study results and caveats: Clones derived from tumor TCRs expanded in blood after radiotherapy plus ipilimumab.

The germline V gene has CDR1 LNHDA and CDR2 SQIVND (reference sequence). The ends lost 3 bases at V and 3 bases at J; junction bases unmatched: 5. This CDR3 has 14 residues. Concerning this clone: Antigen specificity is unknown.

The gene calls are TRBV19 and TRBJ2-7, with 7 bases fitting TRBD2. The specimen was peripheral blood, collected from a patient treated with radiotherapy plus ipilimumab. The origin of this receptor is a human donor with non-small cell lung cancer whose response to radiotherapy plus ipilimumab could not be evaluated. CDR3 bases: TGTGCCAGTAGTATGGCGGGAGCAGGCTACGAGCAGTACTTC. Translated, it gives CASSMAGAGYEQYF.